The 24 T cell receptor beta chains below come from one sample, sequenced in a study of high-grade serous ovarian cancer treatment subgroups. Tumor tissue was taken before any definitive surgery or chemotherapy was given. Using immunoSEQ multiplex PCR, the repertoire was profiled, and TCRdb retains in-frame clones only, with some absent. The data hold about 33,000 clones, with approximately 81% observed a single time. Sequencing was performed on tumor tissue. Every receptor here comes from a human donor with high-grade serous ovarian cancer.

The chain carries TRBV29-1 and TRBJ2-4; no reliable D call. Germline V gene lookup returns CDR1 SQVTM and CDR2 ANQGSEA. This CDR3 has 14 amino acids. V lost 4 bases and J 0 bases, leaving 10 bases between the germline ends. The CDR3 protein is CSVVSHVAKNIQYF. The CDR3 bases are TGCAGCGTTGTGTCTCACGTAGCCAAAAACATTCAGTACTTC.

The J gene is TRBJ1-2, the V gene TRBV2, with D tentatively TRBD1 (5 bases). Trimming removed 5 bases from V and 1 base from J, with 11 bases in between. Per germline, CDR1 SNHLY and CDR2 FYNNEI. The CDR3 consists of 14 residues. DNA of the CDR3: TGTGCCAGCAGTAGGGGAGAACTTAACTATGGCTACACCTTC. Encoded protein: CASSRGELNYGYTF.

This clone showed up just once. The V and J genes are TRBV11-3 and TRBJ2-4; 11 nucleotides match TRBD2. V gave up 5 bases and J gave up 1 base; unmatched junction bases: 13. Germline CDR1 is SGHNT and CDR2 is YENEEA. The CDR3 covers 19 residues. The CDR3 coding sequence is TGTGCCAGCAGCGCCCTACTAGCGGGAGAAGGTCGGGCCAAAAACATTCAGTACTTC. It translates to CASSALLAGEGRAKNIQYF.

The chain carries TRBV10-3 and TRBJ1-3; D not certain. Germline V gene lookup returns CDR1 ENHRY and CDR2 SYGVKD. V lost 0 bases and J lost 4, with 10 bases in between. The CDR3 has 15 residues. The CDR3 reads CAISESGGGGNTIYF. For the CDR3, the DNA is TGTGCCATCAGTGAGTCAGGAGGAGGAGGAAACACCATATATTTT.

The chain carries TRBV2 and TRBJ1-2, with D uncertain. With 6 bases removed from V and 5 bases from J, the gap between germline ends came to 4 bases. The CDR3 sequence is 10 residues long. Germline CDR1 SNHLY, CDR2 FYNNEI. The CDR3 region is CASRSYGYTF. CDR3 DNA sequence: TGTGCCAGCAGATCTTATGGCTACACCTTC.

The CDR3 nucleotides are TGTGCCAGCAGCGTTCCGGGACAGGGGGCTCGGACTGAAGCTTTCTTT. This sequence encodes CASSVPGQGARTEAFF. This chain connects TRBV9 to TRBJ1-1, with 12 nucleotides matching TRBD1. The CDR3 is made up of 16 amino acids. The V gene's germline CDR1 is SGDLS and CDR2 YYNGEE. The trim removed 2 bases at V and 5 bases at J, leaving 7 bases unmatched. Drawing the rest from reference TRBV9 and TRBJ1-1, the complete variable domain is DSGVTQTPKHLITATGQRVTLRCSPRSGDLSVYWYQQSLDQGLQFLIQYYNGEERAKGNILERFSAQQFPDLHSELNLSSLELGDSALYFCASSVPGQGARTEAFFGQGTRLTVV.

The chain carries TRBV19 and TRBJ1-1; D is unclear. CDR1 is LNHDA and CDR2 is SQIVND in the germline V gene (reference sequence). V shed 5 bases and J shed 3 bases, with 13 bases lying between them. The CDR3 loop spans 14 amino acids. The CDR3 loop reads CASSAQTGHTEAFF. In nucleotides, the CDR3 is TGTGCCAGTAGTGCCCAAACCGGGCACACTGAAGCTTTCTTT.

The sample holds a few counts of this clone. V and J are TRBV2 and TRBJ1-1; TRBD1 aligns across 7 bases. CDR3 length: 15 amino acids. Germline-derived CDR1 and CDR2 are SNHLY and FYNNEI. Germline trimming cut 7 bases from V and 0 bases from J; bases unmatched to any gene: 8. DNA for the CDR3: TGTGCCAGCACCCGACAGGGTGTCATGAACACTGAAGCTTTCTTT. It encodes CASTRQGVMNTEAFF. Combining the CDR3 with reference TRBV2 and TRBJ1-1 gives the whole variable domain EPEVTQTPSHQVTQMGQEVILRCVPISNHLYFYWYRQILGQKVEFLVSFYNNEISEKSEIFDDQFSVERPDGSNFTLKIRSTKLEDSAMYFCASTRQGVMNTEAFFGQGTRLTVV.

This clone was detected only a few times. The chain combines TRBV29-1 with TRBJ1-1; 9 nucleotides line up with TRBD1. V gave up 7 bases and J gave up 10 bases; unmatched junction bases: 7. The CDR3 runs to 11 residues. Germline lookup yields CDR1 SQVTM and CDR2 ANQGSEA. CDR3 sequence (DNA): TGCAGCGCAGGGACAGGGACGCCAGCTTTCTTT. It specifies CSAGTGTPAFF.

The chain employs TRBV19 and TRBJ1-2; D unresolved. Germline CDR1 LNHDA, CDR2 SQIVND (reference sequence). The CDR3 spans 12 residues. Trimming took 7 bases from V and 2 from J, leaving 8 bases between them. CDR3 region: CASKAVNYGYTF. The CDR3 DNA sequence: TGTGCCAGTAAAGCGGTGAACTATGGCTACACCTTC.

The CDR3 nucleotides read TGTGCCAGCAGCGTGGGGGGCCCCTCTAATGAAAAACTGTTTTTT. This gives the protein CASSVGGPSNEKLFF. V and J are TRBV9 and TRBJ1-4; D is perhaps TRBD1 (6 bases). Trimming removed 2 bases from V and 3 bases from J, with 11 bases in between. This CDR3 comprises 15 residues. Germline-derived CDR1 and CDR2 are SGDLS and YYNGEE.

The count of this clone is one. The CDR3 nucleotides are TGTGCCAGCAGTTTATACCCAGCGACTAGCGGGAGATCCTACGAGCAGTACTTC. Translated, it gives CASSLYPATSGRSYEQYF. The chain recombines TRBV27 with TRBJ2-7, with TRBD2 matching 12 bases. CDR3 length equals 18 residues. Losses at the gene ends were 1 base for V and 1 base for J; bases not matched to a gene: 8. Germline V gives CDR1 MNHEY, CDR2 SMNVEV (reference sequence).

V is TRBV19 and J is TRBJ1-5; D remains ambiguous. Germline loops: CDR1 LNHDA, CDR2 SQIVND (reference sequence). The CDR3 is made up of 15 amino acids. V lost 7 bases to trimming and J lost 3 bases, with 16 bases between them. The DNA of the CDR3 is TGTGCCAGTACCTCGATAGATCGAAACAATCAGCCCCAGCATTTT. This translates into CASTSIDRNNQPQHF.

This clone has only one observation. V is TRBV4-1 and J is TRBJ2-1, with D possibly TRBD2 on 5 matching bases. Trimming cost V 1 base and J 8 bases, with 9 bases left between them. Germline assignment: CDR1 MGHRA and CDR2 YSYEKL. The CDR3 consists of 13 residues. This chain's CDR3 is CASSQVPGYEQFF. DNA for the CDR3: TGCGCCAGCAGCCAAGTGCCGGGGTATGAGCAGTTCTTC.

The rearrangement uses TRBV7-9 and TRBJ2-7; 7 nucleotides align to TRBD2. CDR1 is SEHNR, CDR2 FQNEAQ, per germline (reference sequence). V was clipped by 11 bases and J by 3 bases; unmatched bases: 10. This CDR3 region has 13 residues. The CDR3 sequence: CACEGRGNYEQYF. The CDR3 DNA reads as TGTGCCTGCGAAGGGAGGGGAAACTACGAGCAGTACTTC.

This clone showed up just once. The V call is TRBV27, the J call TRBJ2-3; 8 bases are a match to TRBD1. CDR3 length: 17 residues. Germline V gene lookup returns CDR1 MNHEY and CDR2 SMNVEV (reference sequence). The junction had 7 bases not matched to a gene; V was cut back by 2 bases and J by 0 bases. CDR3 in amino acids: CASSLPSTGASTDTQYF. The CDR3 DNA reads as TGTGCCAGCAGTTTACCCTCGACAGGGGCTAGCACAGATACGCAGTATTTT.

This clone has only a few counts. The chain joins TRBV7-9 to TRBJ1-5, with D possibly being TRBD1 (5 bases). The CDR3 has 18 residues. Germline V gives CDR1 SEHNR, CDR2 FQNEAQ (reference sequence). V shed 1 base and J shed 0 bases, with 16 bases lying between them. CDR3 protein: CASSLEYEDGASNQPQHF. In nucleotides, the CDR3 is TGTGCCAGCAGCTTAGAATACGAGGACGGGGCTAGCAATCAGCCCCAGCATTTT.

The J gene is TRBJ1-5, the V gene TRBV28; maybe TRBD1 (5 bases). CDR3 size: 13 residues. Germline assignment: CDR1 MDHEN and CDR2 SYDVKM. Trimming left V 2 bases short and J 5 bases short, with 7 bases between. The CDR3 loop reads CASSLNRYQPQHF. The CDR3 DNA reads as TGTGCCAGCAGTTTAAACAGGTATCAGCCCCAGCATTTT.

The chain couples TRBV5-1 to TRBJ1-1; D is possibly TRBD1 (5 bases). V was shortened by 4 bases and J by 4 bases, with 11 bases between the two germline ends. The CDR3 covers 13 residues. Germline-derived CDR1 and CDR2 are SGHRS and YFSETQ. In DNA, the CDR3 is TGCGCCAGCAGCCGGTCCGGGGGCACTGAAGCTTTCTTT. Residues: CASSRSGGTEAFF. The variable domain in full, completed from reference TRBV5-1 and TRBJ1-1, reads KAGVTQTPRYLIKTRGQQVTLSCSPISGHRSVSWYQQTPGQGLQFLFEYFSETQRNKGNFPGRFSGRQFSNSRSEMNVSTLELGDSALYLCASSRSGGTEAFFGQGTRLTVV.

The J gene is TRBJ2-7, the V gene TRBV30, with D unclear. The germline V gene has CDR1 GTSNPN and CDR2 SVGIG (reference sequence). Trimming cost V 4 bases and J 7 bases, with 20 bases left between them. This CDR3 comprises 14 residues. CDR3 residues: CAWNQATLEVEQYF. CDR3 DNA sequence: TGTGCCTGGAATCAAGCCACGCTAGAAGTGGAGCAGTACTTC.

The J gene is TRBJ2-6, the V gene TRBV19, with D unresolved. CDR3 length: 15 residues. Germline values: CDR1 LNHDA, CDR2 SQIVND (reference sequence). V gave up 1 base and J gave up 0 bases, with 4 bases separating them. DNA of the CDR3: TGTGCCAGTAGTATAGGACTCTCTGGGGCCAACGTCCTGACTTTC. It codes for CASSIGLSGANVLTF.

The CDR3 spells CASSFTGVGNTIYF. CDR3 bases: TGTGCCAGCAGTTTCACAGGGGTTGGAAACACCATATATTTT. The rearrangement joins TRBV5-6 to TRBJ1-3, with 7 positions matching TRBD1. CDR1 is SGHDT and CDR2 is YYEEEE in the germline V gene. The CDR3 is made up of 14 amino acids. The trim removed 5 bases at V and 3 bases at J, leaving 5 bases unmatched.

The chain combines TRBV18 with TRBJ2-7; perhaps TRBD2 as D (6 bases). CDR1 is KGHSH, CDR2 LQKENI, per germline. The CDR3 is 15 amino acids. V lost 2 bases and J 6 bases, leaving 17 bases between the germline ends. CDR3 nucleotide sequence: TGTGCCAGCTCACCAAATTCCGGGAGTGGCTCCGAGCAGTACTTC. The encoded protein is CASSPNSGSGSEQYF.

This clone has a single count. This rearrangement joins TRBV4-2 to TRBJ2-2; D possibly matches TRBD1 or TRBD2 (5 bases each). Trimming pared 2 bases from V and 5 bases from J, leaving 12 bases between. CDR3 length equals 15 residues. The germline gives CDR1 LGHNA, CDR2 YNFKEQ. The CDR3 loop is CASSQNLGETGELFF. CDR3 nucleotide sequence: TGTGCCAGCAGCCAAAACCTGGGGGAAACCGGGGAGCTGTTTTTT.